The text below deals with one TCR beta chain. The antigen is not known. A single record per CDR3 protein comes from TCRdb applying MiXCR to the reads. The table shows approximately 910,000 distinct CDR3 sequences, with roughly 31% occurring only once. This entry is derived from a study of T cell repertoires in cytomegalovirus infection. Study-wide background: CMV epitopes used comprised recently identified HLA-C-restricted ones and well-studied HLA-B-restricted ones.

Germline CDR1 reads LNHDA; CDR2 reads SQIVND (reference sequence). Trimming took 5 bases from V and 3 from J; bases not matched to a gene: 8. The CDR3 has 15 residues. Whole-study findings and limits: HLA-C-restricted CMV-specific TCR beta clonotypes prevailed in the ex vivo response.

The chain carries TRBV19 and TRBJ1-2, with 8 bases that match TRBD1. The sequencing used cultured CD8+ T cells from PBMCs, collected from culture after CMV antigen stimulation. This clonotype originated in a human donor in good health (CMV status not recorded). Some clones in this sample may be carry-over from other donors' samples. The CDR3 DNA reads TGTGCCAGTAGTCTGTGGACAGGGTACGACTATGGCTACACCTTC. Its translation: CASSLWTGYDYGYTF.